This T cell receptor (beta chain) was sequenced for a study of blood T cell repertoires in COVID-19. In germline, CDR1 is ENHRY, CDR2 SYGVKD. Trimming left V 6 bases short and J 2 bases short, with 13 bases between. This CDR3 has 14 amino acids. Libraries were prepared by immunoSEQ multiplex PCR; TCRdb keeps only in-frame clonotypes and omits some of them. Among about 68,000 clones listed, about 86% were seen once. Source material: peripheral blood. The source of this sequence is a man aged 45-65 years with acute or convalescent COVID-19. The rearrangement uses TRBV10-3 and TRBJ1-2, with D maybe TRBD1 (5 bases). CDR3 nucleotides: TGTGCCATCAGGATTGGGGACTCGAACTATGGCTACACCTTC. Protein sequence: CAIRIGDSNYGYTF.